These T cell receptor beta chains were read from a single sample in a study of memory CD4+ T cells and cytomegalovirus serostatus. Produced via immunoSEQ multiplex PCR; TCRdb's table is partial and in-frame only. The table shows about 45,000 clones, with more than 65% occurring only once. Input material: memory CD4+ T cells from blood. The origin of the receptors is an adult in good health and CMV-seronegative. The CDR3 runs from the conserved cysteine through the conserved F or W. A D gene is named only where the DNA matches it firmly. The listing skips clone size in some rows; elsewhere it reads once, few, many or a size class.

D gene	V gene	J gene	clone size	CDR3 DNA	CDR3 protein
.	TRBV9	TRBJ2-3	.	TGTGCCAGCAGCGTAGGTGGGTATGGCACAGATACGCAGTATTTT	CASSVGGYGTDTQYF
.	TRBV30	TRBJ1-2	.	TGTGCCTGGAGCGGACTCCGGGGCGATAATTACTATGGCTACACCTTC	CAWSGLRGDNYYGYTF
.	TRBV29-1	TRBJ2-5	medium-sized	TGCAGCGTAAACAGGGATGGGGAGACCCAGTACTTC	CSVNRDGETQYF
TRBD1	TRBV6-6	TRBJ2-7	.	TGTGCCAGCAGACCGGGACAGGATGAGCAGTACTTC	CASRPGQDEQYF
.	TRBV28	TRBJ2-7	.	TGTGCCAGCAGTTCTAGCCGAAGCTCCTACGAGCAGTACTTC	CASSSSRSSYEQYF
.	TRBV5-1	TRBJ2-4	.	TGCGCCAGCAGCCCCCGAGCGGCAGTGAGGGGTCTAGCCAAAAACATTCAGTACTTC	CASSPRAAVRGLAKNIQYF
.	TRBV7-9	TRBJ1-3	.	TGTGCCAGCAGCTTAGAAGGGGGCTCTGGAAACACCATATATTTT	CASSLEGGSGNTIYF
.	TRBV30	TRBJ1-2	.	TGTGCCTGGAGTGTAGGCAGACCCTATGGCTACACCTTC	CAWSVGRPYGYTF
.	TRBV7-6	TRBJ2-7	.	TGTGCCAGCAGCCCTGGAGGGGGGAGGCGCGAGCAGTACTTC	CASSPGGGRREQYF
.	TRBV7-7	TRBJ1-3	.	TGTGCTAGCAGCCCAGACTTGGGCTCTGGAAACACCATATATTTT	CASSPDLGSGNTIYF
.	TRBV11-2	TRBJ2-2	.	TGTGCCAGCAGCTTGGGACGGACTAACACCGGGGAGCTGTTTTTT	CASSLGRTNTGELFF
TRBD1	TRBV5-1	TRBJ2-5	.	TGCGCCAGCAGCTTTCGAGGGACAGGGGAAGAGACCCAGTACTTC	CASSFRGTGEETQYF
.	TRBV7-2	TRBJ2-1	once	TGTGCCAGCAGCCCGCAGGCTAGCGCATATGAGCAGTTCTTC	CASSPQASAYEQFF
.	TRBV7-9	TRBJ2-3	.	TGTGCCAGCAGTTCGTACAGGAAAATCTCCACAGATACGCAGTATTTT	CASSSYRKISTDTQYF
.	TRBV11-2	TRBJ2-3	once	TGTGCCAGCAGCCCGCAGTTCACAGATACGCAGTATTTT	CASSPQFTDTQYF
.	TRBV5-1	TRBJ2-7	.	TGCGCCAGCAGCTTGTCGGGCAGGTCCGAGCAGTACTTC	CASSLSGRSEQYF
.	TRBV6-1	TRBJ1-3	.	TGTGCCAGCAGTGAGCAGTACTCTGGAAACACCATATATTTT	CASSEQYSGNTIYF
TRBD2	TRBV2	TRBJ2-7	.	TGTGCCAGCAGTGATGGCGGGGGGTACTCCTACGAGCAGTACTTC	CASSDGGGYSYEQYF
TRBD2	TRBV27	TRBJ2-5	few	TGTGCCAGCAGTTTGGGGGCGGGGGGGCTTCAAGAGACCCAGTACTTC	CASSLGAGGLQETQYF
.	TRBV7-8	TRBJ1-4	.	TGTGCCAGCAGCTGGACGGAGGGGTCTAATGAAAAACTGTTTTTT	CASSWTEGSNEKLFF
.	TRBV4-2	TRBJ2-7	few	TGTGCCAGCAGCCAAGATCTATCTAGTCTGGGCGAGCAGTACTTC	CASSQDLSSLGEQYF
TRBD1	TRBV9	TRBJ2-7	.	TGTGCCAGCAGCCCGGGACAGGGGGGCGAGCAGTACTTC	CASSPGQGGEQYF
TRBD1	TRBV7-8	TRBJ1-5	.	TGTGCCAGCAGCTTAAAGGGACAGGGACGGCAGCCCCAGCATTTT	CASSLKGQGRQPQHF
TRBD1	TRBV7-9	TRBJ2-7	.	TGTGCCAGCAGCGAACCCCCGACAGGGGGCTTCTACGAGCAGTACTTC	CASSEPPTGGFYEQYF
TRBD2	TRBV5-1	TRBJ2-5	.	TGCGCCAGCAGCTCCGGGACTAGCAGTCAAGAGACCCAGTACTTC	CASSSGTSSQETQYF
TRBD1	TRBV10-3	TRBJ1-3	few	TGTGCCATCAGTTCCGGGACAGGGGGATCCTCTGGAAACACCATATATTTT	CAISSGTGGSSGNTIYF
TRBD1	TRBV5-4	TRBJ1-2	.	TGTGCCAGCAGCACACCGGGACAGGGGAGAGGCGGTGGCTACACCTTC	CASSTPGQGRGGGYTF
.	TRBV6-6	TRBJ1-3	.	TGTGCCAGCAGCAGGGGAGCTGGAAACACCATATATTTT	CASSRGAGNTIYF
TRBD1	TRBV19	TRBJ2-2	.	TGTGCCAGTAGTATGGCTGCCAGGGGGACCGGGGAGCTGTTTTTT	CASSMAARGTGELFF
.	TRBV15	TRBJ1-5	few	TGTGCCACCAGTGCGAGTTATAGCAATCAGCCCCAGCATTTT	CATSASYSNQPQHF
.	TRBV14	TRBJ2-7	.	TGTGCCAGCAGCCGAGACAGGGGAGGGGCCTACGAGCAGTACTTC	CASSRDRGGAYEQYF
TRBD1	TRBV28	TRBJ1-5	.	TGTGCCAGCAGTCGGGACAGGGGTGGCAATCAGCCCCAGCATTTT	CASSRDRGGNQPQHF
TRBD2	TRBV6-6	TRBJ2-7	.	TGTGCCAGCAGTCTAGCGGGGGCCACCTACGAGCAGTACTTC	CASSLAGATYEQYF